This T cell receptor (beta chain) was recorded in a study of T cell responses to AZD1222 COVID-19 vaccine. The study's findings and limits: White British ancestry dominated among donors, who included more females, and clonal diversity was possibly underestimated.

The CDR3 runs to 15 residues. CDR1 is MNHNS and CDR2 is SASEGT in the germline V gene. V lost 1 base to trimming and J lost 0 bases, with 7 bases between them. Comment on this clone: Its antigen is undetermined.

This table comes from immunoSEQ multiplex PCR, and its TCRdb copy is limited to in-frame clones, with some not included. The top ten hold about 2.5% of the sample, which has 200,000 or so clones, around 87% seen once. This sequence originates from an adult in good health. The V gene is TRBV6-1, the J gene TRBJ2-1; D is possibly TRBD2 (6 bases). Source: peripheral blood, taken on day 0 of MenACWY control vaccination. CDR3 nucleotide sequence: TGTGCCAGCAGTGAAGTAGCGGTCTCCTACAATGAGCAGTTCTTC. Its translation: CASSEVAVSYNEQFF.